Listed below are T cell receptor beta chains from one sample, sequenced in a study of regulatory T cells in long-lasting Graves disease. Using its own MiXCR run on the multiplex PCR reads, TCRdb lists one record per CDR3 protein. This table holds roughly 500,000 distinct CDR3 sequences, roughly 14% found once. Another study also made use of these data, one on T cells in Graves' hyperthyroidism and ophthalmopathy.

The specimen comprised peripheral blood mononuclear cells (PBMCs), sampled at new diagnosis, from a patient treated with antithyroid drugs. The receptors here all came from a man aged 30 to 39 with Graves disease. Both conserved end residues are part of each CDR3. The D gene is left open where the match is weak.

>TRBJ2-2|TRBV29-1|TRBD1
CSVNNLGQGASGELFF
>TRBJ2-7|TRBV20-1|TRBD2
CSAPGLAGAYEQYF
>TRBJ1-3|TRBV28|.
CASSLRGGGASGNTIYF
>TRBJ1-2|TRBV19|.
CASSMAELYGYTF
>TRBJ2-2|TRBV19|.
CASSIGRDSPGVDTGELFF
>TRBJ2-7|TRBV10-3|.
CAIRGDAPYEQYF
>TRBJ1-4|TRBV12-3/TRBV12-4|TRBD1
CASRPGTVNEKLFF
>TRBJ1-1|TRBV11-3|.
CASSLGEHTEAFF
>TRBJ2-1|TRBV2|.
CASGRGTDSYNEQFF
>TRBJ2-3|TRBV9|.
CASSVRGVSTDTQYF
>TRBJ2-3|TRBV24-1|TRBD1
CATRGDRRTDTQYF
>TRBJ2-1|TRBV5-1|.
CASSLDTSSYNEQFF
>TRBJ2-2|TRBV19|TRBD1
CATGDRGRLNTGELFF
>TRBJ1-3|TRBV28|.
CASSPTGAFSGNTIYF
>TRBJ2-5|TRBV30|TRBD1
CAWSRGTAETQYF
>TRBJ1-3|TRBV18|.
CASSPSGYPNRSGNTIYF
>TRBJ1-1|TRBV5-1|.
CASSLRGHLNTEAFF
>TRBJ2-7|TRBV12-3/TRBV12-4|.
CASSLYGDGGLGEQYF
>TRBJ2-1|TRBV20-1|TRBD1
CSARDPGTVYNEQFF
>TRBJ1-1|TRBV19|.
CASSIGRRGYATEAFF
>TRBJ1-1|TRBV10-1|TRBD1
CASSAWDRGRTEAFF
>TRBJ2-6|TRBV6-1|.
CASRRQEAGANVLTF
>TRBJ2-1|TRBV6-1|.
CASRAPLGNAYNEQFF
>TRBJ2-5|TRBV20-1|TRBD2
CSAREMGRERETQYF
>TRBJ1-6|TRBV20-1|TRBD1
CSARAGTGSNSPLHF
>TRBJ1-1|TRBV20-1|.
CSATKGGMNTEAFF
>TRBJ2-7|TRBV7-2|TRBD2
CASRRPRLAGGPSEQYF
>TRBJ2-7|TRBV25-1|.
CASSYGTLYEQYF
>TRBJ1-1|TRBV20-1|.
CSAGTDNTEAFF
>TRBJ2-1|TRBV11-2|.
CASSRSGVIYNEQFF
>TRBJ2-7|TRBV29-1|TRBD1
CSIPSPGQGTYEQYF
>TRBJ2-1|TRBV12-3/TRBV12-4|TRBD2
CASSSGTSESYEQFF
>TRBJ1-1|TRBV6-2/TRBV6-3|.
CASSYSGTLGTEAFF
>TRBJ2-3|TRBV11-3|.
CASSQPLPKSTDTQYF
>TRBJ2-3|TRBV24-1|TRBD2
CATSLAGVGADTQYF
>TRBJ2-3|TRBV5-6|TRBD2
CGSGEGTDTQYF
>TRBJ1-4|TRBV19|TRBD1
CASSNRGREKLFF
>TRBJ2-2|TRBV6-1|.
CAIPVLGGGTSGELFF
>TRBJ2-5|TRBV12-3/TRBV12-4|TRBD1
CASRTGGRATQYF
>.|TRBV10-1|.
CASSQTAGTQYF
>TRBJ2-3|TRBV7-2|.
CASSLGRASTDTQYF
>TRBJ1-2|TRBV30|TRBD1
CAWSVQWDRLGGYTF
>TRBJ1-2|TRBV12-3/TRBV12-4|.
CASSFTGTNYGYTF
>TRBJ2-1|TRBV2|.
CASSDGMGYAYNEQFF
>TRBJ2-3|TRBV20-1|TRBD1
CSAFLLDRGTDTQYF
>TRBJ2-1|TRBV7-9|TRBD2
CASSLHGTSGPYNEQFF
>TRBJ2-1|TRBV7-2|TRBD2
CASSSRWWAERESSYNEQFF
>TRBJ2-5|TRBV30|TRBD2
CAWDNGGLGETQYF
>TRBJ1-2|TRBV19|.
CASSTEGRRVTF
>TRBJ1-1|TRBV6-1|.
CATKRGAGAEAFF